Listed below are T cell receptor beta chains from one sample, sequenced in a study of Ad26.COV2.S vaccination and SARS-CoV-2 variants. The data were produced by immunoSEQ multiplex PCR, yet TCRdb's version contains in-frame clones alone and is incomplete. The sample contains some 300,000 clones, approximately 86% of which appear only once. Here the sequenced sample was peripheral blood, taken in a trial of Ad26.COV2.S vaccine versus placebo. The receptors stem from a person aged 18-65 years who received the Ad26.COV2.S COVID-19 vaccine or a placebo. The CDR3 runs from the conserved cysteine through the conserved F or W. Each record gives: V gene, J gene, D gene, CDR3 length, clone size, CDR3 protein, CDR3 DNA. D genes are given only for firm matches. Clone sizes are given selectively: once, few, many, or a class where the clone is expanded.

V gene: TRBV12-3/TRBV12-4
J gene: TRBJ2-1
D gene: -
CDR3 length: 12
clone size: once
CDR3 protein: CASSDFWVPVFF
CDR3 DNA: TGTGCCAGCAGTGACTTTTGGGTCCCCGTATTCTTC

V gene: TRBV9
J gene: TRBJ1-1
D gene: TRBD1
CDR3 length: 16
clone size: -
CDR3 protein: CASSLLTGTMNTEAFF
CDR3 DNA: TGTGCCAGCAGCTTATTGACAGGGACAATGAACACTGAAGCTTTCTTT

V gene: TRBV7-8
J gene: TRBJ1-1
D gene: -
CDR3 length: 14
clone size: -
CDR3 protein: CASSRYSLGREAFF
CDR3 DNA: TGTGCCAGCAGCCGATATAGCTTGGGACGGGAAGCTTTCTTT

V gene: TRBV28
J gene: TRBJ1-5
D gene: TRBD1
CDR3 length: 16
clone size: -
CDR3 protein: CASITSQGARNQPQHF
CDR3 DNA: TGTGCCAGCATTACGTCACAGGGGGCGCGCAATCAGCCCCAGCATTTT

V gene: TRBV2
J gene: TRBJ2-2
D gene: TRBD1
CDR3 length: 17
clone size: -
CDR3 protein: CASSYGQGISGTGELFF
CDR3 DNA: TGTGCCAGCAGTTATGGACAGGGGATATCGGGCACCGGGGAGCTGTTTTTT

V gene: TRBV23-1
J gene: TRBJ2-7
D gene: -
CDR3 length: 14
clone size: -
CDR3 protein: CASSQSISNYEQYF
CDR3 DNA: TGCGCCAGCAGTCAATCGATATCTAACTACGAGCAGTACTTC

V gene: TRBV28
J gene: TRBJ2-3
D gene: -
CDR3 length: 14
clone size: -
CDR3 protein: CASSLPAITDTQYF
CDR3 DNA: TGTGCCAGCAGTTTACCGGCTATCACAGATACGCAGTATTTT

V gene: TRBV19
J gene: TRBJ1-1
D gene: -
CDR3 length: 13
clone size: -
CDR3 protein: CASINPTGHEAFF
CDR3 DNA: TGTGCCAGTATTAATCCGACCGGGCATGAAGCTTTCTTT

V gene: TRBV4-1
J gene: TRBJ1-5
D gene: TRBD1
CDR3 length: 16
clone size: once
CDR3 protein: CASSQPTGDWGQPQHF
CDR3 DNA: TGCGCCAGCAGCCAACCTACAGGGGATTGGGGTCAGCCCCAGCATTTT

V gene: TRBV4-1
J gene: TRBJ2-2
D gene: TRBD2
CDR3 length: 18
clone size: -
CDR3 protein: CASSQEGLAGANTGELFF
CDR3 DNA: TGCGCCAGCAGCCAAGAGGGACTAGCGGGCGCGAACACCGGGGAGCTGTTTTTT

V gene: TRBV15
J gene: TRBJ1-5
D gene: -
CDR3 length: 14
clone size: -
CDR3 protein: CATSRWDSNQPQHF
CDR3 DNA: TGTGCCACCAGCAGATGGGACAGCAATCAGCCCCAGCATTTT

V gene: TRBV27
J gene: TRBJ1-3
D gene: -
CDR3 length: 13
clone size: once
CDR3 protein: CASSRFAENTIYF
CDR3 DNA: TGTGCCAGCAGTCGTTTCGCGGAAAACACCATATATTTT

V gene: TRBV7-9
J gene: TRBJ2-7
D gene: -
CDR3 length: 16
clone size: -
CDR3 protein: CASSRTSGTGPYEQYF
CDR3 DNA: TGTGCCAGCAGCCGTACCTCCGGGACCGGGCCCTACGAGCAGTACTTC

V gene: TRBV14
J gene: TRBJ2-7
D gene: -
CDR3 length: 15
clone size: -
CDR3 protein: CASSQEDRSSYEQYF
CDR3 DNA: TGTGCCAGCAGCCAAGAGGACCGTAGCTCCTACGAGCAGTACTTC

V gene: TRBV10-1
J gene: TRBJ2-3
D gene: -
CDR3 length: 15
clone size: -
CDR3 protein: CASSESVGGTDTQYF
CDR3 DNA: TGCGCCAGCAGTGAGTCTGTGGGGGGCACAGATACGCAGTATTTT

V gene: TRBV6-5
J gene: TRBJ1-3
D gene: -
CDR3 length: 12
clone size: -
CDR3 protein: CASGQAGNTIYF
CDR3 DNA: TGTGCCAGCGGGCAGGCTGGAAACACCATATATTTT

V gene: TRBV19
J gene: TRBJ2-7
D gene: -
CDR3 length: 13
clone size: few
CDR3 protein: CASSPQVAYEQYF
CDR3 DNA: TGTGCCAGTAGCCCACAGGTAGCCTACGAGCAGTACTTC

V gene: TRBV7-8
J gene: TRBJ2-5
D gene: -
CDR3 length: 17
clone size: -
CDR3 protein: CASSLVLTDVYQETQYF
CDR3 DNA: TGTGCCAGCAGCTTAGTACTCACAGACGTGTACCAAGAGACCCAGTACTTC

V gene: TRBV9
J gene: TRBJ1-2
D gene: -
CDR3 length: 15
clone size: -
CDR3 protein: CASSPRSAGTYGYTF
CDR3 DNA: TGTGCCAGCAGCCCTAGATCGGCGGGTACCTATGGCTACACCTTC

V gene: TRBV29-1
J gene: TRBJ1-4
D gene: -
CDR3 length: 13
clone size: -
CDR3 protein: CSVKRDVEEKLFF
CDR3 DNA: TGCAGCGTGAAACGGGACGTTGAAGAAAAACTGTTTTTT

V gene: TRBV18
J gene: TRBJ2-3
D gene: -
CDR3 length: 14
clone size: -
CDR3 protein: CASSPPSHTDTQYF
CDR3 DNA: TGTGCCAGCTCACCACCGTCTCACACAGATACGCAGTATTTT

V gene: TRBV5-1
J gene: TRBJ2-5
D gene: -
CDR3 length: 18
clone size: -
CDR3 protein: CASSLAKSPLSQQETQYF
CDR3 DNA: TGCGCCAGCAGCTTGGCCAAGTCTCCCTTAAGCCAACAAGAGACCCAGTACTTC

V gene: TRBV7-9
J gene: TRBJ1-1
D gene: -
CDR3 length: 15
clone size: -
CDR3 protein: CASSFGGGGGTEAFF
CDR3 DNA: TGTGCCAGCAGCTTCGGGGGCGGGGGCGGCACTGAAGCTTTCTTT

V gene: TRBV7-3
J gene: TRBJ1-5
D gene: TRBD1
CDR3 length: 14
clone size: -
CDR3 protein: CASSSTGPSQPQHF
CDR3 DNA: TGTGCCAGCAGCTCGACAGGGCCAAGTCAGCCCCAGCATTTT

V gene: TRBV7-2
J gene: TRBJ2-5
D gene: -
CDR3 length: 18
clone size: -
CDR3 protein: CASSFLLSAGAEGETQYF
CDR3 DNA: TGTGCCAGCAGCTTCTTATTGTCTGCGGGGGCAGAGGGGGAGACCCAGTACTTC

V gene: TRBV5-1
J gene: TRBJ2-1
D gene: -
CDR3 length: 12
clone size: -
CDR3 protein: CASSPGGNEQFF
CDR3 DNA: TGCGCCAGCAGCCCCGGGGGCAATGAGCAGTTCTTC

V gene: TRBV5-1
J gene: TRBJ2-1
D gene: TRBD2
CDR3 length: 21
clone size: few
CDR3 protein: CASSPPGLAGAPMSSYNEQFF
CDR3 DNA: TGCGCCAGCAGCCCCCCGGGACTAGCGGGGGCCCCGATGAGCTCCTACAATGAGCAGTTCTTC

V gene: TRBV11-1
J gene: TRBJ2-3
D gene: TRBD2
CDR3 length: 16
clone size: -
CDR3 protein: CASSPFAGGPSDTQYF
CDR3 DNA: TGTGCCAGCAGCCCTTTTGCGGGGGGGCCTTCAGATACGCAGTATTTT

V gene: TRBV5-1
J gene: TRBJ2-7
D gene: -
CDR3 length: 15
clone size: once
CDR3 protein: CASSYTGQRDYEQYF
CDR3 DNA: TGCGCCAGCAGCTATACCGGACAGAGAGACTACGAGCAGTACTTC

V gene: TRBV5-6
J gene: TRBJ1-5
D gene: -
CDR3 length: 14
clone size: few
CDR3 protein: CASSLLFSNQPQHF
CDR3 DNA: TGTGCCAGCAGCCTTCTCTTTAGCAATCAGCCCCAGCATTTT

V gene: TRBV5-5
J gene: TRBJ2-7
D gene: -
CDR3 length: 12
clone size: -
CDR3 protein: CASSLALYEQYF
CDR3 DNA: TGTGCCAGCAGCTTGGCCCTCTACGAGCAGTACTTC

V gene: TRBV11-3
J gene: TRBJ2-1
D gene: -
CDR3 length: 15
clone size: once
CDR3 protein: CASSLHTSSYNEQFF
CDR3 DNA: TGTGCCAGCAGCTTACACACGAGCTCCTACAATGAGCAGTTCTTC

V gene: TRBV19
J gene: TRBJ1-6
D gene: -
CDR3 length: 15
clone size: many
CDR3 protein: CASSGPPGGFSPLHF
CDR3 DNA: TGTGCCAGTAGCGGACCTCCGGGGGGCTTCTCACCCCTCCACTTT

V gene: TRBV9
J gene: TRBJ1-5
D gene: -
CDR3 length: 15
clone size: -
CDR3 protein: CASSGSGTKGQPQHF
CDR3 DNA: TGTGCCAGCAGCGGGAGTGGGACAAAAGGACAGCCCCAGCATTTT

V gene: TRBV28
J gene: TRBJ2-3
D gene: -
CDR3 length: 14
clone size: -
CDR3 protein: CASGSAGGTDTQYF
CDR3 DNA: TGTGCCAGTGGGTCCGCAGGTGGGACAGATACGCAGTATTTT